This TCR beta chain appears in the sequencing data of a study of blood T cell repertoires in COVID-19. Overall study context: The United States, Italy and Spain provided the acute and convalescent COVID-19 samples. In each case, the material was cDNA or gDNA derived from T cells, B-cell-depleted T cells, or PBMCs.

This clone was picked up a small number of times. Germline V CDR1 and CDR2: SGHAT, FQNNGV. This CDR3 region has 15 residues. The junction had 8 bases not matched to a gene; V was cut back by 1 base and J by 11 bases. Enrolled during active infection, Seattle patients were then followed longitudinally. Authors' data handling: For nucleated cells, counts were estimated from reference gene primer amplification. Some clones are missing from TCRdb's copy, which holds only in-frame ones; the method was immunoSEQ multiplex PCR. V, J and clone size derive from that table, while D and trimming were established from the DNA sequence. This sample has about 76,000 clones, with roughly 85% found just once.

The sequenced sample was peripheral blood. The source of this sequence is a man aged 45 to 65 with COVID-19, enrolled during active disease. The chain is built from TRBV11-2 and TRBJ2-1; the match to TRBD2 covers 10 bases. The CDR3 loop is CASSLGLAGVVQQFF. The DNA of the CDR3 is TGTGCCAGCAGCTTAGGGCTAGCGGGAGTTGTTCAGCAGTTCTTC.